Sequencing of this TCR beta chain was carried out in a study of blood T cells in healthy people across ages. Broader study findings: Observed TCR beta diversity per million T cells went down as age went up. This fall followed a roughly linear course with age. Estimates based on one million T cells were treated as lower bounds.

CDR1 SQVTM and CDR2 ANQGSEA come from the germline V gene. The CDR3 contains 13 residues. V gave up 7 bases and J gave up 5 bases; unmatched junction bases: 9. Total RNA extracted from each sample amounted to at least 6 micrograms. Alongside a J-beta primer mix, a sample-barcoded 5' primer served in a second PCR lasting roughly 6 to 12 cycles. TCRdb re-derived calls from the 5' RACE reads in MiXCR, one entry per CDR3 protein. This table has about 580,000 distinct CDR3 sequences, about 45% appearing once. This clonotype was found a few times. The antigen is undetermined. The specimen sequenced was blood. The chain uses TRBV29-1 and TRBJ1-1, with 8 positions matching TRBD1. The clonotype comes from a man older than 75 in good health. DNA for the CDR3: TGCAGCGCCCGCCCTACAGGGGGGACTGAAGCTTTCTTT. Translated: CSARPTGGTEAFF.